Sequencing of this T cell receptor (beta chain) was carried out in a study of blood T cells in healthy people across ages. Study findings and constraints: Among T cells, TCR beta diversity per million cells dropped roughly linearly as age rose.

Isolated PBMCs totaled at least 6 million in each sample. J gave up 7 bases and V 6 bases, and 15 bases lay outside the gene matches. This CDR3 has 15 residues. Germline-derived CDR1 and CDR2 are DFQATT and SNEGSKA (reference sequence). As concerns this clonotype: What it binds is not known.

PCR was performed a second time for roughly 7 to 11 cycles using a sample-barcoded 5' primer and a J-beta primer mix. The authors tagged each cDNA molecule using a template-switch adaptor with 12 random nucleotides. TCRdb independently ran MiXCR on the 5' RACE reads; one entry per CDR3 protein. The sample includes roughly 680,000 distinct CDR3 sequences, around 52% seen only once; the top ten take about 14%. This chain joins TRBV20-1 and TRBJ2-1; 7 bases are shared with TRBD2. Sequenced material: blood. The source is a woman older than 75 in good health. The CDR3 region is CSAPVGGRGLNEQFF. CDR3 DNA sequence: TGCAGTGCCCCCGTGGGGGGGAGAGGCTTAAATGAGCAGTTCTTC.